Below, 14 T cell receptor beta chains from the same sample are listed, as sequenced in a study of persistence of HIV-infected CD4 T cells. No cognate antigen is known for these TCRs. Lysates of CMV-infected fibroblasts at about 10 ug/mL stimulated these cells. Sorted nonresponding memory CD4+ T cells were CD40L-negative, CD69-negative, CD45RO-high. Sequencing used immunoSEQ version 4 in survey mode. Using immunoSEQ multiplex PCR, the repertoire was profiled, and TCRdb retains in-frame clones only, with some absent. This sample has 40,000 to 55,000 clones; about 80% occur once, and the top ten carry about 3%. Here the sequenced sample was CD4+ T cells sorted from PBMCs after roughly 18-hour stimulation, taken from a patient who received antiretroviral therapy. The receptors were gathered from an adult man with HIV who was CMV-seropositive.

The V and J genes are TRBV2 and TRBJ1-5; tentative D call: TRBD1 (5 bases). Germline CDR1 SNHLY, CDR2 FYNNEI. The CDR3 is 14 residues long. The ends were cut back, 5 bases at V and 6 bases at J, with 14 bases in the middle. The CDR3 DNA is TGTGCCAGCAGTCTAGACAGACAAGCTCAGCCCCAGCATTTT. Its protein product is CASSLDRQAQPQHF.

This clone was seen more than once but under ten times. The chain combines TRBV7-2 with TRBJ1-3; D perhaps matches TRBD1 (6 bases). There are 16 residues in the CDR3. The V end was cut by 1 base, the J end by 2 bases, with 12 bases between. Germline V gene data show CDR1 as SGHTA and CDR2 as FQGNSA. The CDR3 sequence is CASSLVGGLAGNTIYF. CDR3 sequence (DNA): TGTGCCAGCAGCTTAGTTGGGGGGCTGGCTGGAAACACCATATATTTT.

The chain is built from TRBV15 and TRBJ2-5, with D possibly TRBD1 on 5 matching bases. In germline, CDR1 is LNHNV, CDR2 YYDKDF (reference sequence). The CDR3 spans 16 residues. Between the trimmed V and J ends, which lost 1 base and 0 bases, there was a span of 12 bases. CDR3 amino acids: CATSRVLGQNQETQYF. In DNA form, the CDR3 reads TGTGCCACCAGCAGAGTTCTGGGGCAGAACCAAGAGACCCAGTACTTC.

The CDR3 is CASSPLEDARVGFF. The CDR3 bases are TGTGCCAGCTCACCCCTGGAGGACGCAAGGGTTGGATTCTTC. The rearrangement uses TRBV18 and TRBJ2-1, with a possible D match to TRBD2 (5 bases). The CDR3 totals 14 residues. The germline V gene has CDR1 KGHSH and CDR2 LQKENI. Trimming removed 3 bases from V and 16 bases from J, with 22 bases in between.

V is TRBV30 and J is TRBJ1-1; possibly TRBD1 for D (5 bases). CDR3 length: 13 amino acids. Germline V CDR1 and CDR2: GTSNPN, SVGIG (reference sequence). The germline V and J ends were trimmed by 3 bases and 4 bases, with 12 bases remaining between them. The CDR3: CAWRARAGTEAFF. DNA of the CDR3: TGTGCCTGGAGAGCCAGGGCAGGCACTGAAGCTTTCTTT. Drawing the rest from reference TRBV30 and TRBJ1-1, the complete variable domain is SQTIHQWPATLVQPVGSPLSLECTVEGTSNPNLYWYRQAAGRGLQLLFYSVGIGQISSEVPQNLSASRPQDRQFILSSKKLLLSDSGFYLCAWRARAGTEAFFGQGTRLTVV.

There are a few counts of this clone. The chain uses TRBV7-9 and TRBJ1-1; D not resolved. Germline values: CDR1 SEHNR, CDR2 FQNEAQ (reference sequence). Trimming removed 3 bases from V and 0 bases from J, with 8 bases in between. The CDR3 is made up of 14 amino acids. The CDR3, as DNA: TGTGCCAGCAGCTTGAGGTATCTGAACACTGAAGCTTTCTTT. It encodes CASSLRYLNTEAFF. Together with reference TRBV7-9 and TRBJ1-1, the CDR3 gives the full variable domain: DTGVSQNPRHKITKRGQNVTFRCDPISEHNRLYWYRQTLGQGPEFLTYFQNEAQLEKSRLLSDRFSAERPKGSFSTLEIQRTEQGDSAMYLCASSLRYLNTEAFFGQGTRLTVV.

The J gene is TRBJ2-1, the V gene TRBV19, with 10 positions matching TRBD2. Germline assignment: CDR1 LNHDA and CDR2 SQIVND (reference sequence). V was pared by 2 bases and J by 6 bases, with 4 bases of the junction left unmatched. This CDR3 spans 15 amino acids. The CDR3 sequence: CASSIIAGGRNEQFF. The CDR3, as DNA: TGTGCCAGTAGTATAATAGCGGGAGGCCGCAATGAGCAGTTCTTC.

The rearrangement links TRBV28 to TRBJ2-7; perhaps TRBD2 as D (6 bases). Germline assignment: CDR1 MDHEN and CDR2 SYDVKM. V was trimmed by 6 bases and J by 9 bases, leaving 12 bases between them. This CDR3 is 11 amino acids long. Written as DNA, the CDR3 is TGTGCCAGCAGACAGGAGGGTAGGCAGTACTTC. Its protein product is CASRQEGRQYF.

V is TRBV30 and J is TRBJ1-1, with D unresolved. V lost 8 bases and J lost 6, with 16 bases in between. The CDR3 length is 12 residues. Germline V gene sequence: CDR1 GTSNPN, CDR2 SVGIG (reference sequence). The CDR3 DNA reads as TGTGCCGGCCCAAGGAGAGGTGCTGAAGCTTTCTTT. Protein: CAGPRRGAEAFF.

The chain is built from TRBV28 and TRBJ2-7, with 9 bases fitting TRBD1. In germline, CDR1 is MDHEN, CDR2 SYDVKM. V gave up 7 bases and J gave up 2 bases; unmatched junction bases: 3. The CDR3 has 13 amino acids. The CDR3 sequence: CASTTGGTYEQYF. Here the CDR3 DNA reads TGTGCCAGCACGACAGGGGGGACCTACGAGCAGTACTTC.

The chain joins TRBV6-2 or TRBV6-3 to TRBJ1-2; D unclear. This CDR3 contains 15 residues. Trimming removed 5 bases from V and 2 bases from J, with 15 bases in between. Per germline, CDR1 MNHEY and CDR2 SVGEGT. The CDR3 is CASSRPAGGNYGYTF. CDR3 nucleotides: TGTGCCAGCAGTCGCCCCGCAGGCGGGAACTATGGCTACACCTTC.

The CDR3 spells CASANVGGAYEQYF. CDR3 coding DNA: TGTGCCAGTGCTAATGTGGGAGGAGCCTACGAGCAGTACTTC. This chain links TRBV19 with TRBJ2-7, with a tentative D call TRBD2 (6 bases). The CDR3 is 14 amino acids. Trimming stripped 8 bases from V and 2 bases from J, with 16 bases between. Germline V gene lookup returns CDR1 LNHDA and CDR2 SQIVND (reference sequence).

The rearrangement uses TRBV6-5 and TRBJ1-2, with D maybe TRBD1 (5 bases). The V end lost 6 bases, the J end lost 3 bases, and 11 bases lay between the germline ends. The V gene's germline CDR1 is MNHEY and CDR2 SVGAGI. This CDR3 comprises 13 residues. The CDR3 protein is CASSLSRDYGYTF. As DNA, the CDR3 is TGTGCCAGCAGCTTAAGCAGGGACTATGGCTACACCTTC.

The V call is TRBV4-1, the J call TRBJ2-7, with 7 bases identical to TRBD1. The CDR3 spans 15 residues. The V gene end was trimmed by 2 bases and the J gene end by 0 bases; junction bases not matched to a gene: 4. From germline, CDR1 is MGHRA and CDR2 YSYEKL. CDR3 sequence (DNA): TGCGCCAGCAGCCAAAGGGACAGTCGCTCCTACGAGCAGTACTTC. Its protein product is CASSQRDSRSYEQYF.